One and the same sample provided the 26 T cell receptor beta chains below, sequenced in a study of blood T cell repertoires in COVID-19. The repertoire was sequenced with immunoSEQ multiplex PCR; TCRdb's copy has only in-frame clones and lacks some. Found here are about 220,000 clones, around 81% of them singletons; the top ten hold around 3.1%. Sequencing used peripheral blood. The receptor set was obtained from a woman in her thirties who had recovered from COVID-19.

The gene calls are TRBV3-1 (or the pseudogene TRBV3-2) and TRBJ2-3; tentative D call: TRBD1 (6 bases). The CDR3 length is 14 residues. The V gene's germline CDR1 is LGHDT and CDR2 YNNKEL (reference sequence). V lost 5 bases to trimming and J lost 0 bases, with 9 bases between them. The CDR3 here is CASSVQGSTDTQYF. CDR3 in DNA: TGTGCCAGCAGCGTACAGGGTAGCACAGATACGCAGTATTTT.

V is TRBV7-3 and J is TRBJ1-2; 10 nucleotides agree with TRBD1. Germline CDR1 SGHTA, CDR2 FQGTGA. The CDR3 runs 14 residues. The V gene end was trimmed by 2 bases and the J gene end by 7 bases; junction bases not matched to a gene: 4. CDR3 sequence: CASSLGGQGSGYTF. CDR3 nucleotides: TGTGCCAGCAGCTTAGGGGGACAGGGGTCTGGCTACACCTTC.

This clone came up a few times. The chain links TRBV4-1 to TRBJ1-2; TRBD1 aligns across 7 bases. Germline assignment: CDR1 MGHRA and CDR2 YSYEKL. The CDR3 has 14 residues. The V gene end was trimmed by 3 bases and the J gene end by 7 bases; junction bases not matched to a gene: 8. In DNA, the CDR3 is TGCGCCAGCAGCCATCCCGACAGGGTGGCTGGCTACACCTTC. Translated, it gives CASSHPDRVAGYTF.

The chain has TRBV5-1 and TRBJ2-2; D is ambiguous. Germline CDR1 and CDR2: SGHRS and YFSETQ. V was pared by 1 base and J by 3 bases, with 7 bases between. The CDR3 covers 14 residues. CDR3 sequence (DNA): TGCGCCAGCAGCTTGACAGTAGACACCGGGGAGCTGTTTTTT. Its translation is CASSLTVDTGELFF. The whole variable domain, filled in from reference TRBV5-1 and TRBJ2-2, reads KAGVTQTPRYLIKTRGQQVTLSCSPISGHRSVSWYQQTPGQGLQFLFEYFSETQRNKGNFPGRFSGRQFSNSRSEMNVSTLELGDSALYLCASSLTVDTGELFFGEGSRLTVL.

In its sample, this clone was seen once. The chain has TRBV3-1 (or the pseudogene TRBV3-2) and TRBJ2-7; 11 nucleotides match TRBD2. Germline CDR1 and CDR2: LGHDT and YNNKEL (reference sequence). The V and J ends lost 3 bases and 3 bases, in that order; junction bases with no gene match: 10. This CDR3 spans 17 amino acids. CDR3 residues: CASSQASGRQGDYEQYF. CDR3 DNA: TGTGCCAGCAGCCAGGCTAGCGGGAGGCAAGGGGACTACGAGCAGTACTTC.

This chain uses TRBV5-4 with TRBJ2-1; the D gene is possibly TRBD2 (6 bases). This CDR3 comprises 15 residues. Deletions cut 5 bases from V and 0 bases from J, with 12 bases between. Looked up from germline, CDR1 is SGHNT and CDR2 is YYREEE (reference sequence). The CDR3 nucleotides are TGTGCCAGCAGTGCGGGACTTCCCTCCTACAATGAGCAGTTCTTC. Its protein is CASSAGLPSYNEQFF.

The rearrangement uses TRBV27 and TRBJ2-7; weak D call: TRBD2 (6 bases). V lost 5 bases to trimming and J lost 2 bases, with 13 bases between them. CDR1 and CDR2 (germline): MNHEY, SMNVEV (reference sequence). The CDR3 is 14 residues long. CDR3 sequence (DNA): TGTGCCAGCAGTACGGGCACGGGGGCCTACGAGCAGTACTTC. It is translated as CASSTGTGAYEQYF.

The rearrangement links TRBV24-1 to TRBJ2-7; D not resolved. The CDR3 is made up of 14 amino acids. Germline-derived CDR1 and CDR2 are KGHDR and SFDVKD. V dropped 1 base and J dropped 0 bases, with 6 bases sitting between them. The CDR3 DNA reads TGTGCCACCAGTGATTTCCCCATCTCCTACGAGCAGTACTTC. Translated: CATSDFPISYEQYF.

The chain links TRBV27 to TRBJ2-3; no clear D. CDR1 and CDR2 (germline): MNHEY, SMNVEV (reference sequence). V was shortened by 8 bases and J by 1 base, with 7 bases between the two germline ends. CDR3 length equals 12 residues. This CDR3 reads CASALGTDTQYF. The CDR3 nucleotides are TGTGCCAGCGCCTTAGGCACAGATACGCAGTATTTT.

The chain links TRBV24-1 to TRBJ2-3, with a weak D call TRBD2 (6 bases). The CDR3 loop spans 18 amino acids. Germline V lookup: CDR1 KGHDR, CDR2 SFDVKD. The V end was cut by 1 base, the J end by 6 bases, with 22 bases between. CDR3 sequence reads: CATSDFGSGTQMQDTQYF. The CDR3 nucleotides read TGTGCCACCAGTGATTTCGGCTCCGGGACTCAAATGCAGGATACGCAGTATTTT.

This clone was seen more than once but under ten times. The genes are TRBV11-3 and TRBJ2-1; 10 nucleotides align to TRBD1. The CDR3 length is 15 residues. V gave up 1 base and J gave up 3 bases; unmatched junction bases: 0. Germline V lookup: CDR1 SGHNT, CDR2 YENEEA. CDR3 sequence reads: CASSLGTGGYNEQFF. The CDR3 DNA follows: TGTGCCAGCAGCTTAGGGACAGGGGGCTACAATGAGCAGTTCTTC.

This clone was found many times. V is TRBV27 and J is TRBJ1-5, with 7 bases fitting TRBD1. The germline gives CDR1 MNHEY, CDR2 SMNVEV (reference sequence). V lost 6 bases and J lost 4; bases outside the gene matches: 9. The CDR3 consists of 15 residues. As DNA, the CDR3 is TGTGCCAGCAGAAGACAGGGTGGGGATAATCAGCCCCAGCATTTT. This encodes CASRRQGGDNQPQHF.

The gene calls are TRBV11-1 and TRBJ2-4; no clear D. CDR1 is SGHAT and CDR2 is FQDESV in the germline V gene (reference sequence). CDR3 length: 13 residues. Trimming removed 3 bases from V and 5 bases from J, with 8 bases in between. The CDR3 spells CASSFNSQNIQYF. CDR3 in DNA: TGTGCCAGCAGCTTTAATAGCCAAAACATTCAGTACTTC.

The V gene is TRBV3-1 (or the pseudogene TRBV3-2), the J gene TRBJ1-2, with a possible D match to TRBD1 (6 bases). This CDR3 spans 13 amino acids. Germline V CDR1 and CDR2: LGHDT, YNNKEL (reference sequence). V was pared by 5 bases and J by 3 bases, with 10 bases between. CDR3 DNA: TGTGCCAGCAGCATACAGGGAGACTATGGCTACACCTTC. It encodes CASSIQGDYGYTF.

The chain joins TRBV15 to TRBJ1-1; 9 nucleotides match TRBD1. This CDR3 spans 14 amino acids. Germline CDR1 is LNHNV and CDR2 is YYDKDF (reference sequence). V was pared by 4 bases and J by 5 bases, with 5 bases of the junction left unmatched. CDR3 nucleotide sequence: TGTGCCACCAGCAAACAGGGGGCGAGGACTGAAGCTTTCTTT. It encodes CATSKQGARTEAFF. The variable domain in full, with the rest retrieved from reference TRBV15 and TRBJ1-1, is DAMVIQNPRYQVTQFGKPVTLSCSQTLNHNVMYWYQQKSSQAPKLLFHYYDKDFNNEADTPDNFQSRRPNTSFCFLDIRSPGLGDTAMYLCATSKQGARTEAFFGQGTRLTVV.

The V call is TRBV5-5, the J call TRBJ1-1, with D uncertain. Germline CDR1 reads SGHKS; CDR2 reads YYEKEE (reference sequence). V lost 4 bases, J lost 0 bases, and 13 bases lay in between. The CDR3 totals 15 residues. The CDR3 nucleotides read TGTGCCAGCAGCCTCGCGGGCCCCATGAACACTGAAGCTTTCTTT. Translating it yields CASSLAGPMNTEAFF.

The chain has TRBV11-3 and TRBJ1-4; D is undetermined. With 7 bases removed from V and 13 bases from J, the gap between germline ends came to 25 bases. The CDR3 runs 15 residues. Germline V CDR1 and CDR2: SGHNT, YENEEA. Here the CDR3 reads CASTRDRPSQVGLFF. The CDR3 coding sequence is TGTGCCAGCACTCGAGATAGACCCTCCCAGGTTGGACTGTTTTTT.

The chain recombines TRBV2 with TRBJ2-3, with 13 bases fitting TRBD2. CDR1 is SNHLY and CDR2 is FYNNEI in the germline V gene. The CDR3 spans 16 residues. V shed 5 bases, J shed 2 bases, and the junction held 4 bases outside the gene matches. CDR3 DNA: TGTGCCAGCAGTAGACTAGCGGGAGGACTCACAGATACGCAGTATTTT. Translation: CASSRLAGGLTDTQYF.

The chain is built from TRBV7-3 and TRBJ1-4; 9 nucleotides agree with TRBD1. This CDR3 is built from 14 residues. V shed 1 base and J 10 bases; nucleotides not matched to a gene: 4. The germline V gene encodes CDR1 SGHTA and CDR2 FQGTGA. The CDR3, as DNA: TGTGCCAGCAGCTTAAGGGGACAGGGTGGAAAACTGTTTTTT. It is translated as CASSLRGQGGKLFF. The full variable domain, rest sourced from reference TRBV7-3 and TRBJ1-4, is GAGVSQTPSNKVTEKGKYVELRCDPISGHTALYWYRQSLGQGPEFLIYFQGTGAADDSGLPNDRFFAVRPEGSVSTLKIQRTERGDSAVYLCASSLRGQGGKLFFGSGTQLSVL.

V is TRBV18 and J is TRBJ1-2; possibly TRBD1 for D (5 bases). Germline CDR1 and CDR2: KGHSH and LQKENI. The CDR3 contains 18 residues. Trimming left V 3 bases short and J 6 bases short, with 26 bases between. The CDR3 spells CASSPSTPGPGRVNGYTF. The CDR3 nucleotides read TGTGCCAGCTCACCCTCAACCCCTGGCCCTGGCAGGGTTAATGGCTACACCTTC.

The rearrangement links TRBV18 to TRBJ2-3, with 9 bases aligning to TRBD1. From germline, CDR1 is KGHSH and CDR2 LQKENI. The CDR3 loop spans 14 amino acids. The trim removed 3 bases at V and 7 bases at J, leaving 5 bases unmatched. CDR3: CASSPGQGRNTQYF. The CDR3 coding sequence is TGTGCCAGCTCACCGGGACAGGGAAGGAATACGCAGTATTTT.

The CDR3 loop is CSVEMSQGHAGELFF. For the CDR3, the DNA is TGCAGCGTTGAAATGTCCCAGGGGCACGCCGGGGAGCTGTTTTTT. The chain employs TRBV29-1 and TRBJ2-2, with D tentatively TRBD1 (6 bases). CDR3 length equals 15 residues. Germline V lookup: CDR1 SQVTM, CDR2 ANQGSEA. V lost 2 bases, J lost 6 bases, and 16 bases lay in between.

The V gene is TRBV7-3, the J gene TRBJ2-3; D ambiguous. Looked up from germline, CDR1 is SGHTA and CDR2 is FQGTGA. This CDR3 has 15 residues. Trimming removed 4 bases at V and 3 bases at J, with 14 bases between. CDR3 sequence: CASSYNAEITDTQYF. Written as DNA, the CDR3 is TGTGCCAGCAGCTACAATGCGGAGATAACAGATACGCAGTATTTT.

V is TRBV29-1 and J is TRBJ2-7; 7 nucleotides match TRBD2. This CDR3 contains 13 residues. The V gene end was trimmed by 4 bases and the J gene end by 2 bases; junction bases not matched to a gene: 5. CDR1 and CDR2 (germline): SQVTM, ANQGSEA. The CDR3 region is CSVGPSGPYEQYF. In DNA, the CDR3 is TGCAGCGTTGGGCCTAGCGGCCCCTACGAGCAGTACTTC.

The chain is built from TRBV11-2 and TRBJ2-7; perhaps TRBD1 as D (6 bases). The CDR3 loop spans 15 amino acids. Germline CDR1 is SGHAT and CDR2 is FQNNGV. The germline V and J ends were trimmed by 2 bases and 4 bases, with 15 bases remaining between them. The CDR3 here is CASSLSTGDKYEQYF. The CDR3 DNA reads as TGTGCCAGCAGCTTATCGACCGGGGACAAATACGAGCAGTACTTC.

The genes are TRBV11-2 and TRBJ1-2, with D perhaps matching TRBD1 (6 bases). Trimming pared 5 bases from V and 2 bases from J, leaving 12 bases between. CDR1 is SGHAT and CDR2 is FQNNGV in the germline V gene. This CDR3 spans 14 amino acids. This CDR3 reads CASSRLGQNYGYTF. The CDR3 nucleotides are TGTGCCAGCAGCAGGCTCGGACAGAACTATGGCTACACCTTC.